Listed here are 27 T cell receptor beta chains from one sample, sequenced in a study of CD8+ T cells in alopecia areata. Treatment defined: oral pan-JAK inhibitor, 5-10 mg twice daily. RNA extraction was followed by reverse transcription into cDNA, which acted as the sequencing template. Profiled with immunoSEQ multiplex PCR; TCRdb holds only in-frame clones, not every one. The data contain under 200,000 clones, less than 70% of them singletons. Sequencing used CD4+ T cells sorted from blood, obtained at week 24, from a patient treated with tofacitinib. These receptors came from a human donor with alopecia areata.

V gene TRBV4-2 combines with J gene TRBJ2-7, with TRBD1 identical over 7 bases. V lost 3 bases to trimming and J lost 7 bases; unmatched junction nucleotides: 9. Germline loops: CDR1 LGHNA, CDR2 YNFKEQ. The CDR3 runs 14 residues. The CDR3 DNA reads as TGTGCCAGCAGCCAGGCAAGGGGGCGCGAGGAGCAGTACTTC. Protein sequence: CASSQARGREEQYF.

The rearrangement links TRBV5-1 to TRBJ1-5; no clear D gene. Germline V gives CDR1 SGHRS, CDR2 YFSETQ. The ends were cut back, 5 bases at V and 4 bases at J, with 10 bases in the middle. CDR3 size: 13 residues. CDR3 amino acids: CASRTDLNQPQHF. The CDR3 coding sequence is TGCGCCAGCAGAACGGACCTTAATCAGCCCCAGCATTTT.

This chain joins TRBV5-1 and TRBJ2-5; 7 bases are shared with TRBD1. The germline V gene has CDR1 SGHRS and CDR2 YFSETQ. The junction had 6 bases not matched to a gene; V was cut back by 4 bases and J by 3 bases. The CDR3 is 14 amino acids. The CDR3 nucleotides read TGCGCCAGCAGCGCAACCGGGACAGAAGAGACCCAGTACTTC. As protein: CASSATGTEETQYF.

This clone was seen once. This chain links TRBV7-2 with TRBJ1-3, with 11 bases matching TRBD1. Trimming took 4 bases from V and 8 from J; bases not matched to a gene: 13. Germline V CDR1 and CDR2: SGHTA, FQGNSA. The CDR3 loop spans 17 amino acids. This CDR3 reads CASSSRTGGYSRDTIYF. CDR3 sequence (DNA): TGTGCCAGCAGCTCCCGGACAGGGGGCTATAGTCGAGACACCATATATTTT.

V usage is TRBV5-1 and J usage is TRBJ1-6; D may be TRBD1 (5 bases). Germline V lookup: CDR1 SGHRS, CDR2 YFSETQ. V was cut by 4 bases and J by 7 bases, with 12 bases left in between. The CDR3 is made up of 14 amino acids. CDR3 region: CASSGAEGNSPLHF. CDR3 in DNA: TGCGCCAGCAGCGGGGCCGAGGGGAATTCACCCCTCCACTTT.

The J gene is TRBJ2-1, the V gene TRBV4-1; D unclear. The CDR3 has 11 residues. Germline V gene data show CDR1 as MGHRA and CDR2 as YSYEKL. V was cut by 3 bases and J by 4 bases, with 1 base left in between. CDR3 in DNA: TGCGCCAGCAGCCATTACAATGAGCAGTTCTTC. This translates into CASSHYNEQFF.

The CDR3 DNA is TGTGCCAGCAGTGAAGCGAAAGGGGGTCGAGCTTTCTTT. It encodes CASSEAKGGRAFF. The chain uses TRBV25-1 and TRBJ1-1; possible D gene TRBD1, 6 bases. This CDR3 is built from 13 residues. V was cut by 2 bases and J by 10 bases, with 14 bases left in between. Germline assignment: CDR1 MGHDK and CDR2 SYGVNS.

This clone was counted a few times. The chain has TRBV29-1 and TRBJ2-3; TRBD1 matches 7 bases. Losses at the gene ends were 6 bases for V and 4 bases for J; bases not matched to a gene: 7. Germline assignment: CDR1 SQVTM and CDR2 ANQGSEA. The CDR3 runs to 13 residues. The CDR3 DNA follows: TGCAGCGTAGCGACAGGGTTCGCAGATACGCAGTATTTT. Protein: CSVATGFADTQYF.

As regards this clone: The same CDR3 can be traced to other DNA sequences in this sample. The chain combines TRBV29-1 with TRBJ1-5, with 7 positions matching TRBD1. Per germline, CDR1 SQVTM and CDR2 ANQGSEA. CDR3 length: 13 residues. The junction had 2 bases not matched to a gene; V was cut back by 4 bases and J by 2 bases. The CDR3 sequence is CSVVGTGNQPQHF. The CDR3 DNA sequence: TGCAGCGTTGTAGGGACAGGCAATCAGCCCCAGCATTTT.

The chain joins TRBV5-1 to TRBJ2-2; 11 bases match TRBD1. Germline V gene data show CDR1 as SGHRS and CDR2 as YFSETQ. V gave up 4 bases and J gave up 6 bases; unmatched junction bases: 11. The CDR3 is made up of 17 amino acids. CDR3 coding DNA: TGCGCCAGCAGCGTCTGGTCCCGGACAGGGGGCCCCGGGGAGCTGTTTTTT. It specifies CASSVWSRTGGPGELFF.

This clone has only a few counts. CDR3 DNA: TGCGCCAGCAGGATAGGGCGAAGTAATTCACCCCTCCACTTT. It translates to CASRIGRSNSPLHF. This chain uses TRBV23-1 with TRBJ1-6; D not certain. TRBV23-1 counts as an open reading frame of uncertain function. V was shortened by 6 bases and J by 6 bases, with 12 bases between the two germline ends. The CDR3 totals 14 residues.

V is TRBV27 and J is TRBJ2-2; 10 bases agree with TRBD2. The CDR3 contains 16 residues. The germline CDR1 and CDR2 sequences are MNHEY and SMNVEV (reference sequence). V was pared by 7 bases and J by 2 bases, with 7 bases of the junction left unmatched. CDR3 sequence: CASKRGTSANTGELFF. Written as DNA, the CDR3 is TGTGCCAGCAAACGCGGGACTAGCGCTAACACCGGGGAGCTGTTTTTT.

The chain has TRBV30 and TRBJ2-7; possibly TRBD1 for D (5 bases). The CDR3 consists of 12 residues. V was trimmed by 4 bases and J by 3 bases, leaving 10 bases between them. The germline CDR1 and CDR2 sequences are GTSNPN and SVGIG (reference sequence). This CDR3 is CAWTQGYYEQYF. The CDR3 nucleotides are TGTGCCTGGACCCAGGGCTACTACGAGCAGTACTTC.

The CDR3 is CSVVRRLNTEAFF. DNA for the CDR3: TGCAGCGTTGTAAGACGGTTGAACACTGAAGCTTTCTTT. The J gene is TRBJ1-1, the V gene TRBV29-1; D is uncertain. The CDR3 runs to 13 residues. The ends were cut back, 4 bases at V and 0 bases at J, with 9 bases in the middle. Per the germline V gene, CDR1 is SQVTM and CDR2 is ANQGSEA.

The gene calls are TRBV29-1 and TRBJ2-7; 7 bases agree with TRBD1. The ends lost 3 bases at V and 2 bases at J; junction bases unmatched: 4. The CDR3 extends over 13 amino acids. Germline V lookup: CDR1 SQVTM, CDR2 ANQGSEA. For the CDR3, the DNA is TGCAGCGTTGAGTTCGGACAGGCCTACGAGCAGTACTTC. It is translated as CSVEFGQAYEQYF.

The CDR3 sequence: CSVVQPQGDYGYTF. In DNA form, the CDR3 reads TGCAGCGTTGTACAACCGCAGGGAGACTATGGCTACACCTTC. This chain uses TRBV29-1 with TRBJ1-2; tentative D call: TRBD1 (5 bases). V shed 4 bases and J shed 3 bases, with 15 bases lying between them. Germline CDR1 and CDR2: SQVTM and ANQGSEA. The CDR3 length is 14 residues.

The rearrangement uses TRBV10-3 and TRBJ2-5; D possibly corresponds to TRBD1 (6 bases). CDR3 length: 13 amino acids. Germline CDR1 is ENHRY and CDR2 is SYGVKD. V shed 2 bases and J shed 2 bases, with 6 bases lying between them. In DNA, the CDR3 is TGTGCCATCAGTGAGGGACAGCAAGAGACCCAGTACTTC. Residues: CAISEGQQETQYF.

In its sample, this clone was seen a few times. The chain employs TRBV10-3 and TRBJ2-1; the D is unclear. The V end was cut by 0 bases, the J end by 10 bases, with 7 bases between. The germline V gene has CDR1 ENHRY and CDR2 SYGVKD. CDR3 length: 12 residues. CDR3 DNA: TGTGCCATCAGTGAGTCCAGTCTCGAGCAGTTCTTC. Its protein is CAISESSLEQFF.

The sample holds a few counts of this clone. V and J are TRBV7-6 and TRBJ1-4, with D uncertain. The ends were cut back, 1 base at V and 7 bases at J, with 10 bases in the middle. Germline V gene sequence: CDR1 SGHVS, CDR2 FNYEAQ. CDR3 size: 14 residues. The CDR3 loop is CASSLDGVAEKLFF. CDR3 in DNA: TGTGCCAGCAGCTTAGACGGAGTCGCTGAAAAACTGTTTTTT.

The V and J genes are TRBV7-2 and TRBJ1-5; D gene ambiguous. The germline V and J ends were trimmed by 1 base and 2 bases, with 6 bases remaining between them. CDR1 is SGHTA, CDR2 FQGNSA, per germline. The CDR3 covers 14 residues. The CDR3 nucleotides read TGTGCCAGCAGCTTAGAGGTAGGCAATCAGCCCCAGCATTTT. This codes for CASSLEVGNQPQHF.

CDR3: CSVEGGVTDTQYF. The CDR3 nucleotides read TGCAGCGTTGAGGGTGGGGTCACAGATACGCAGTATTTT. The chain couples TRBV29-1 to TRBJ2-3, with D unresolved. The CDR3 spans 13 residues. V lost 3 bases and J lost 2, with 9 bases in between. Per the germline V gene, CDR1 is SQVTM and CDR2 is ANQGSEA.

V and J are TRBV29-1 and TRBJ2-1, with a possible D match to TRBD2 (5 bases). Germline V gene data show CDR1 as SQVTM and CDR2 as ANQGSEA. The CDR3 contains 16 residues. V dropped 0 bases and J dropped 5 bases, with 17 bases sitting between them. The CDR3 DNA follows: TGCAGCGTTGAAGACACGATCATTGGAGGCAACAATGAGCAGTTCTTC. Translated, it gives CSVEDTIIGGNNEQFF.

V and J are TRBV10-3 and TRBJ2-3; D call uncertain. The CDR3 contains 12 residues. Germline V gene lookup returns CDR1 ENHRY and CDR2 SYGVKD. Trimming shortened V by 10 bases and J by 0 bases, and 8 bases separated the two germline ends. Here the CDR3 DNA reads TGTGCCAATTCGGAGAGCACAGATACGCAGTATTTT. This gives the protein CANSESTDTQYF.

This clone was detected once. In the same sample, other DNA sequences code for this CDR3. The V and J genes are TRBV5-6 and TRBJ2-5; 7 positions match TRBD2. This CDR3 spans 14 amino acids. Germline trimming cut 4 bases from V and 0 bases from J; bases unmatched to any gene: 3. CDR1 SGHDT and CDR2 YYEEEE come from the germline V gene. CDR3 coding DNA: TGTGCCAGCAGCCCGCGGGGGAACCAAGAGACCCAGTACTTC. It specifies CASSPRGNQETQYF.

The chain employs TRBV13 and TRBJ2-7; possibly TRBD1 or TRBD2 for D (5 bases each). The V gene lost 5 bases and the J gene lost 3 bases, with 14 bases spanning the gap. The CDR3 runs 14 residues. Germline V gene data show CDR1 as PRHDT and CDR2 as FYEKMQ (reference sequence). CDR3 sequence (DNA): TGTGCCAGCAGCCCCCGGGACGGTAACTACGAGCAGTACTTC. It is translated as CASSPRDGNYEQYF.

The rearrangement links TRBV29-1 to TRBJ2-3; weak D call: TRBD2 (6 bases). Trimming pared 7 bases from V and 5 bases from J, leaving 16 bases between. Germline CDR1 is SQVTM and CDR2 is ANQGSEA. The CDR3 has 13 residues. The CDR3 coding sequence is TGCAGCGCCCAGTGGCAGGGAGGAGATACGCAGTATTTT. This gives the protein CSAQWQGGDTQYF.

CDR3 sequence reads: CASGSGLNSPLHF. The CDR3 DNA follows: TGTGCTAGTGGCTCAGGGTTGAATTCACCCCTCCACTTT. This chain connects TRBV12-5 to TRBJ1-6; weak D call: TRBD1 (5 bases). Trimming took 6 bases from V and 7 from J, leaving 10 bases between them. The CDR3 totals 13 residues. CDR1 and CDR2 (germline): LGHNT, FRNRAP.